A single sample is the source of the 27 T cell receptor beta chains below, sequenced in a study of T-cell memory formation after mild COVID-19. TCRdb reprocessed the 5' RACE reads via MiXCR and lists one record per CDR3 protein. This sample yields around 470,000 distinct CDR3 sequences, of which 15% to 25% are seen a single time; about 8.8% belongs to the top ten. The sequenced sample consisted of PBMCs or a T cell subset sorted from them (not recorded which). The receptors derive from an adult woman who had mild COVID-19 (a few samples of this study predate the infection). Cell type and time point are not known.

This clonotype was counted between two and nine times. The chain carries TRBV7-9 and TRBJ1-1, with D uncertain. The germline V gene has CDR1 SEHNR and CDR2 FQNEAQ (reference sequence). There are 12 residues in the CDR3. V was pared by 4 bases and J by 3 bases, with 6 bases between. CDR3 loop: CASSSGYTEAFF. For the CDR3, the DNA is TGTGCCAGCAGCTCAGGCTACACTGAAGCTTTCTTT.

This clonotype was counted a few times. The chain uses TRBV14 and TRBJ2-7; perhaps TRBD1 as D (6 bases). V was trimmed by 5 bases and J by 3 bases, leaving 29 bases between them. The CDR3 runs 19 residues. The V gene's germline CDR1 is SGHDN and CDR2 FVKESK. The CDR3 protein is CASSLQAGRGNLGDYEQYF. CDR3 nucleotides: TGTGCCAGCAGCTTACAGGCCGGCAGGGGCAATTTGGGGGACTACGAGCAGTACTTC.

The chain uses TRBV5-4 and TRBJ2-3, with TRBD1 as a possible D gene (5 bases). This CDR3 comprises 17 residues. Germline assignment: CDR1 SGHNT and CDR2 YYREEE (reference sequence). V was clipped by 0 bases and J by 7 bases, with 21 bases between them. The CDR3 spells CASSLEGWAFAQNTQYF. CDR3 nucleotides: TGTGCCAGCAGCTTGGAGGGGTGGGCCTTCGCTCAGAATACGCAGTATTTT.

J is TRBJ2-7 and V is TRBV5-1; D is possibly TRBD1 (6 bases). Between the trimmed V and J ends, which lost 4 bases and 0 bases, there was a span of 17 bases. CDR3 length: 16 residues. Germline V CDR1 and CDR2: SGHRS, YFSETQ. As DNA, the CDR3 is TGCGCCAGCAGCCCTCCGTGGGACACTCTCTCCTACGAGCAGTACTTC. This encodes CASSPPWDTLSYEQYF.

The rearrangement uses TRBV19 and TRBJ2-1, with 7 bases lining up with TRBD2. The CDR3 extends over 15 amino acids. V gave up 5 bases and J gave up 2 bases; unmatched junction bases: 6. Germline CDR1 and CDR2: LNHDA and SQIVND (reference sequence). CDR3 in amino acids: CASSDAGVTYNEQFF. DNA of the CDR3: TGTGCCAGTAGTGATGCGGGGGTAACCTACAATGAGCAGTTCTTC.

V usage is TRBV5-1 and J usage is TRBJ2-5; 8 bases map to TRBD2. V shed 4 bases and J 1 base; nucleotides not matched to a gene: 6. CDR3 size: 15 residues. Per the germline V gene, CDR1 is SGHRS and CDR2 is YFSETQ. The CDR3 DNA reads as TGCGCCAGCAGCCCCTCCACTAGCGGCCAAGAGACCCAGTACTTC. Translated, it gives CASSPSTSGQETQYF.

V usage is TRBV5-8 and J usage is TRBJ1-2; maybe TRBD1 (6 bases). V lost 3 bases, J lost 8 bases, and 14 bases lay in between. CDR1 and CDR2 from the germline V gene are SGHTS and YDEGEE. This CDR3 comprises 13 residues. The CDR3 DNA is TGTGCCAGCAGCTCCACCGCAGGGGTCGGCTACACCTTC. This gives the protein CASSSTAGVGYTF. Full variable domain (rest looked up from reference TRBV5-8 and TRBJ1-2): EAGVTQSPTHLIKTRGQQATLRCSPISGHTSVYWYQQALGLGLQFLLWYDEGEERNRGNFPPRFSGRQFPNYSSELNVNALELEDSALYLCASSSTAGVGYTFGSGTRLTVV.

The chain recombines TRBV20-1 with TRBJ2-6; D unresolved. Trimming cost V 6 bases and J 13 bases, with 16 bases left between them. This CDR3 spans 12 amino acids. Germline V lookup: CDR1 DFQATT, CDR2 SNEGSKA (reference sequence). The CDR3 DNA reads TGCAGTGCCAGACCCGCGGAGAGTGTCCTGACTTTC. Translation: CSARPAESVLTF.

The chain uses TRBV27 and TRBJ2-4; D perhaps matches TRBD1 (6 bases). Germline V gene data show CDR1 as MNHEY and CDR2 as SMNVEV (reference sequence). The V end lost 4 bases, the J end lost 0 bases, and 13 bases lay between the germline ends. This CDR3 has 16 residues. CDR3 residues: CASSSGQTLAKNIQYF. CDR3 sequence (DNA): TGTGCCAGCAGTTCAGGACAGACACTAGCCAAAAACATTCAGTACTTC.

The chain is built from TRBV12-3 or TRBV12-4 and TRBJ1-4; no clear D gene. This CDR3 has 12 residues. V was pared by 10 bases and J by 0 bases, with 6 bases between. The CDR3 DNA reads as TGTGCCATCGGTGCAACTAATGAAAAACTGTTTTTT. It codes for CAIGATNEKLFF.

This clonotype appeared a few times. CDR3 DNA: TGTGCCAGCACCGAAACAGGGCCTAACTCTGGGGCCAACGTCCTGACTTTC. As protein: CASTETGPNSGANVLTF. The chain has TRBV7-6 and TRBJ2-6; tentatively, D is TRBD1 (6 bases). The germline V gene has CDR1 SGHVS and CDR2 FNYEAQ. The CDR3 contains 17 residues. V dropped 7 bases and J dropped 0 bases, with 16 bases sitting between them.

The V and J genes are TRBV4-3 and TRBJ2-1, with D perhaps TRBD2 (5 bases). The CDR3 is 13 residues long. Germline V gene data show CDR1 as LGHNA and CDR2 as YSLEER. V dropped 0 bases and J dropped 7 bases, with 7 bases sitting between them. CDR3 loop: CASSQEWRNEQFF. The CDR3 DNA is TGCGCCAGCAGCCAAGAGTGGAGGAATGAGCAGTTCTTC.

The V gene is TRBV12-3 or TRBV12-4, the J gene TRBJ1-6; D not resolved. Trimming removed 5 bases at V and 5 bases at J, with 10 bases between. The length of the CDR3 is 14 residues. The CDR3 nucleotides are TGTGCCAGCAGTCTGGGAATTCATAATTCACCCCTCCACTTT. This codes for CASSLGIHNSPLHF.

This chain joins TRBV19 and TRBJ2-5; 7 bases line up with TRBD1. Trimming removed 4 bases from V and 5 bases from J; junction bases left unmatched: 4. The V gene's germline CDR1 is LNHDA and CDR2 SQIVND (reference sequence). The CDR3 extends over 13 amino acids. CDR3: CASSTIQGETQYF. As DNA, the CDR3 is TGTGCCAGTAGTACAATACAGGGGGAGACCCAGTACTTC.

This clonotype was found a few times. This rearrangement joins TRBV30 to TRBJ2-4; 13 bases line up with TRBD2. Germline V lookup: CDR1 GTSNPN, CDR2 SVGIG (reference sequence). This CDR3 has 17 amino acids. After removal of 2 bases from V and 3 bases from J, the junction contained 7 bases not matched to a gene. CDR3 amino acids: CAWSPRGTSGVKNIQYF. The CDR3 nucleotides are TGTGCCTGGAGTCCGAGGGGGACTAGCGGGGTCAAAAACATTCAGTACTTC.

This clonotype was seen a few times. This chain's CDR3 is CASSQSGGGSYEQYF. CDR3 DNA sequence: TGCGCCAGCAGCCAATCGGGAGGGGGGTCCTACGAGCAGTACTTC. The rearrangement joins TRBV4-3 to TRBJ2-7; TRBD2 agrees at 8 bases. Trimming removed 2 bases from V and 1 base from J; junction bases left unmatched: 4. This CDR3 comprises 15 residues. The germline CDR1 and CDR2 sequences are LGHNA and YSLEER.

The rearrangement uses TRBV29-1 and TRBJ2-7; no reliable D call. Germline assignment: CDR1 SQVTM and CDR2 ANQGSEA. V dropped 2 bases and J dropped 0 bases, with 11 bases sitting between them. The CDR3 is made up of 14 amino acids. CDR3 DNA: TGCAGCGTTGAAAGGCAGTCGAGCTCCTACGAGCAGTACTTC. Protein product: CSVERQSSSYEQYF.

There are a few counts of this clonotype. This chain connects TRBV4-3 to TRBJ2-7; the D gene is possibly TRBD2 (6 bases). The CDR3 is made up of 16 amino acids. The V gene lost 5 bases and the J gene lost 1 base, with 18 bases spanning the gap. Per germline, CDR1 LGHNA and CDR2 YSLEER. CDR3 nucleotide sequence: TGCGCCAGCAGCGAGACCGGGACTCCTCGTTCCTACGAGCAGTACTTC. Its protein is CASSETGTPRSYEQYF.

This clonotype was detected only a few times. The rearrangement uses TRBV11-3 and TRBJ2-1; D not resolved. The germline gives CDR1 SGHNT, CDR2 YENEEA. The V gene lost 5 bases and the J gene lost 7 bases, with 9 bases spanning the gap. CDR3 size: 12 residues. The CDR3 sequence: CASSKNLNEQFF. CDR3 nucleotide sequence: TGTGCCAGCAGCAAGAACTTAAATGAGCAGTTCTTC.

V and J are TRBV4-2 and TRBJ2-7; maybe TRBD1 (5 bases). CDR3 length equals 16 residues. The V gene lost 0 bases and the J gene lost 3 bases, with 15 bases spanning the gap. CDR1 LGHNA and CDR2 YNFKEQ come from the germline V gene. The CDR3: CASSQEDSPAGYEQYF. CDR3 nucleotides: TGTGCCAGCAGCCAAGAAGACAGCCCCGCCGGCTACGAGCAGTACTTC.

This clonotype was seen a handful of times. The J gene is TRBJ2-7, the V gene TRBV6-5; TRBD1 or TRBD2 may be the D gene (6 bases each). CDR1 is MNHEY and CDR2 is SVGAGI in the germline V gene. Deletions cut 1 base from V and 2 bases from J, with 27 bases between. The CDR3 has 20 amino acids. The CDR3 protein is CASSYWAPGAKTKRAYEQYF. The CDR3 DNA follows: TGTGCCAGCAGTTACTGGGCCCCGGGGGCTAAAACGAAGCGAGCCTACGAGCAGTACTTC.

The rearrangement links TRBV9 to TRBJ2-7; 10 positions agree with TRBD1. The CDR3 runs 12 residues. Trimming cost V 3 bases and J 6 bases; bases outside gene matches: 0. Germline V gives CDR1 SGDLS, CDR2 YYNGEE. CDR3 DNA: TGTGCCAGCAGCGGGACAGGGGGCGAGCAGTACTTC. Amino acids: CASSGTGGEQYF.

The chain links TRBV5-1 to TRBJ1-2; D is possibly TRBD1 (5 bases). Germline V gene lookup returns CDR1 SGHRS and CDR2 YFSETQ. This CDR3 contains 12 residues. Trimming pared 8 bases from V and 5 bases from J, leaving 13 bases between. The CDR3 sequence is CARPRDGYGYTF. The CDR3 DNA reads as TGCGCCAGGCCCCGGGACGGTTATGGCTACACCTTC.

This clonotype was counted between two and nine times. This chain links TRBV5-5 with TRBJ2-7, with D perhaps TRBD1 (6 bases). The V gene lost 4 bases and the J gene lost 2 bases, with 13 bases spanning the gap. From germline, CDR1 is SGHKS and CDR2 YYEKEE (reference sequence). The CDR3 totals 14 residues. Here the CDR3 DNA reads TGTGCCAGCAGCCCCAGACAGGATGCCTACGAGCAGTACTTC. Translating gives CASSPRQDAYEQYF. Using reference TRBV5-5 and TRBJ2-7 for the parts outside the CDR3, the full variable domain is DAGVTQSPTHLIKTRGQQVTLRCSPISGHKSVSWYQQVLGQGPQFIFQYYEKEERGRGNFPDRFSARQFPNYSSELNVNALLLGDSALYLCASSPRQDAYEQYFGPGTRLTVT.

This clonotype was found a few times. The chain uses TRBV7-2 and TRBJ2-7, with 11 bases lining up with TRBD1. Trimming at V came to 3 bases and at J to 7 bases, leaving 5 bases not matched to a gene. There are 14 residues in the CDR3. Looked up from germline, CDR1 is SGHTA and CDR2 is FQGNSA. The CDR3 protein is CASSFADRGREQYF. The DNA of the CDR3 is TGTGCCAGCAGCTTTGCGGACAGGGGGCGTGAGCAGTACTTC.

The rearrangement joins TRBV7-8 to TRBJ2-2, with D tentatively TRBD1 (6 bases). The CDR3 contains 16 residues. Trimming took off 4 bases at V and 0 bases at J, with 12 bases between the two ends. Per germline, CDR1 SGHVS and CDR2 FQNEAQ. The DNA of the CDR3 is TGTGCCAGCAGCTCTCACCGGACAGCGAACACCGGGGAGCTGTTTTTT. This sequence encodes CASSSHRTANTGELFF.

This chain uses TRBV5-5 with TRBJ2-7, with D maybe TRBD1 (6 bases). Between the trimmed V and J ends, which lost 0 bases and 6 bases, there was a span of 22 bases. The CDR3 has 17 residues. Germline CDR1 reads SGHKS; CDR2 reads YYEKEE (reference sequence). CDR3 DNA sequence: TGTGCCAGCAGCTTGGTACCACCGGGACAATTTTTGGCCGAGCAGTACTTC. Protein sequence: CASSLVPPGQFLAEQYF.